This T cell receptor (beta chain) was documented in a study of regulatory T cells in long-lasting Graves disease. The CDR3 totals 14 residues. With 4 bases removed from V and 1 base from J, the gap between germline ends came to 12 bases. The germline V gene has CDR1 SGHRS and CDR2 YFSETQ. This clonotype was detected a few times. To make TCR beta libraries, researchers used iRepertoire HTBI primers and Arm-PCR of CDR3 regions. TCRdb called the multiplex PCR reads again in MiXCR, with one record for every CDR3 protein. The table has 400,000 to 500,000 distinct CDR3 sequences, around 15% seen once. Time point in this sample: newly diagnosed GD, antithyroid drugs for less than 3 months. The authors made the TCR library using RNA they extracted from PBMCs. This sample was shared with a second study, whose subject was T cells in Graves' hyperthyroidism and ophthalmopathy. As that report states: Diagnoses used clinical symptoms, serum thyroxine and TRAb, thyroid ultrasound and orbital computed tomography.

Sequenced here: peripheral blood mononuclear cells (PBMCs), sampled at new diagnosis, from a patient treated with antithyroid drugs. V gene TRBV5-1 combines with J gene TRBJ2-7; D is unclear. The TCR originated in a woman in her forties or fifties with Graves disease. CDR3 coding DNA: TGCGCCAGCAGCCCCCGGATGGGGTCCTACGAGCAGTACTTC. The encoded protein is CASSPRMGSYEQYF.